What follows are 31 T cell receptor beta chains derived from one specimen sequenced in a study of response to subunit inactivated influenza vaccine. TCRdb reprocessed the RT-PCR reads with MiXCR, giving one entry per CDR3 protein. Of about 530,000 distinct CDR3 sequences in the sample, 10% to 15% were seen once. Sequenced material: PBMCs from blood, taken 40 to 50 days after vaccination. These receptors were collected from a man in his forties or fifties who received an inactivated influenza vaccine.

V is TRBV6-2 or TRBV6-3 and J is TRBJ2-1; 10 nucleotides match TRBD1. Trimming cost V 0 bases and J 5 bases; bases outside gene matches: 4. The CDR3 totals 16 residues. Germline values: CDR1 MNHEY, CDR2 SVGEGT. CDR3 sequence: CASSYSRDRGDNEQFF. For the CDR3, the DNA is TGTGCCAGCAGTTACTCGAGGGACAGGGGTGACAATGAGCAGTTCTTC.

CDR3 loop: CATSRSLTSQGTNTGELFF. The CDR3 coding sequence is TGTGCCACCAGCAGATCCCTCACAAGCCAGGGTACGAACACCGGGGAGCTGTTTTTT. The chain is built from TRBV15 and TRBJ2-2; D might be TRBD1 (5 bases). The ends were cut back, 2 bases at V and 0 bases at J, with 19 bases in the middle. The CDR3 runs 19 residues. Germline V gene data show CDR1 as LNHNV and CDR2 as YYDKDF (reference sequence).

This clonotype showed up just once. The rearrangement joins TRBV5-5 to TRBJ2-6, with D unresolved. V was cut by 0 bases and J by 4 bases, with 5 bases left in between. CDR3 length equals 14 residues. The V gene's germline CDR1 is SGHKS and CDR2 YYEKEE (reference sequence). CDR3 DNA sequence: TGTGCCAGCAGCTTGGGGCTCGGGGCCAACGTCCTGACTTTC. This sequence encodes CASSLGLGANVLTF.

This clonotype was seen more than once but under ten times. The chain joins TRBV5-1 to TRBJ2-7; D possibly corresponds to TRBD2 (6 bases). Germline loops: CDR1 SGHRS, CDR2 YFSETQ. This CDR3 is built from 14 residues. V was cut by 0 bases and J by 3 bases, with 10 bases left in between. DNA for the CDR3: TGCGCCAGCAGCTTGGCCGGGAGTGACTACGAGCAGTACTTC. It yields the protein CASSLAGSDYEQYF. Full variable domain (outside the CDR3, taken from reference TRBV5-1 and TRBJ2-7): KAGVTQTPRYLIKTRGQQVTLSCSPISGHRSVSWYQQTPGQGLQFLFEYFSETQRNKGNFPGRFSGRQFSNSRSEMNVSTLELGDSALYLCASSLAGSDYEQYFGPGTRLTVT.

There are a few counts of this clonotype. V usage is TRBV7-9 and J usage is TRBJ2-7, with D uncertain. Germline-derived CDR1 and CDR2 are SEHNR and FQNEAQ (reference sequence). The CDR3 length is 13 residues. V lost 3 bases and J lost 2, with 8 bases in between. DNA for the CDR3: TGTGCCAGCAGCTTGTATTCGCCCTACGAGCAGTACTTC. Translation gives CASSLYSPYEQYF.

This clonotype was recorded a few times. The gene calls are TRBV20-1 and TRBJ2-5, with 8 bases lining up with TRBD1. CDR3 length: 16 residues. Per germline, CDR1 DFQATT and CDR2 SNEGSKA (reference sequence). The ends lost 2 bases at V and 1 base at J; junction bases unmatched: 9. The CDR3 region is CSARPNRDRSQETQYF. The CDR3 region has the DNA TGCAGTGCTAGACCAAACCGGGACAGGAGCCAAGAGACCCAGTACTTC.

This clonotype appeared a few times. The V call is TRBV3-1, the J call TRBJ2-5; D perhaps matches TRBD1 (5 bases). Between the trimmed V and J ends, which lost 6 bases and 5 bases, there was a span of 16 bases. Per germline, CDR1 LGHDT and CDR2 YNNKEL (reference sequence). The CDR3 runs to 14 residues. CDR3 nucleotides: TGTGCCAGCAGTACCCAGGGCCCCTACGAGACCCAGTACTTC. This codes for CASSTQGPYETQYF.

The sample holds a few counts of this clonotype. The junction differs from germline at one of its ends, possibly a read error. This sequence joins TRBV12-3 or TRBV12-4 and TRBJ2-7, with D unclear. This CDR3 has 13 residues. The CDR3 region is CASGFKATDEQYF. The CDR3 DNA follows: TGTGCCAGCGGTTTTAAGGCCACCGACGAGCAGTACTTC.

The V and J genes are TRBV7-3 and TRBJ1-1; TRBD1 is a possible D gene (5 bases). Trimming stripped 7 bases from V and 1 base from J, with 13 bases between. Per the germline V gene, CDR1 is SGHTA and CDR2 is FQGTGA. The CDR3 totals 14 residues. Written as DNA, the CDR3 is TGTGCCAGCAAAATGACAGAAACGAACACTGAAGCTTTCTTT. Translation gives CASKMTETNTEAFF.

The J gene is TRBJ1-2, the V gene TRBV7-9, with 10 bases lining up with TRBD1. Germline V gives CDR1 SEHNR, CDR2 FQNEAQ (reference sequence). V lost 4 bases to trimming and J lost 4 bases; unmatched junction nucleotides: 9. CDR3 length equals 16 residues. The CDR3 spells CASSSQTGGATYGYTF. DNA of the CDR3: TGTGCCAGCAGCTCCCAGACAGGGGGCGCTACCTATGGCTACACCTTC.

This clonotype has just a few counts. The V gene is TRBV15, the J gene TRBJ2-4; 11 bases agree with TRBD2. CDR1 LNHNV and CDR2 YYDKDF come from the germline V gene (reference sequence). This CDR3 is 17 amino acids long. V was pared by 0 bases and J by 4 bases, with 5 bases of the junction left unmatched. This CDR3 is CATSRDRLAGRKNIQYF. Here the CDR3 DNA reads TGTGCCACCAGCAGAGATCGACTAGCGGGACGGAAAAACATTCAGTACTTC. Full variable domain (outside the CDR3, taken from reference TRBV15 and TRBJ2-4): DAMVIQNPRYQVTQFGKPVTLSCSQTLNHNVMYWYQQKSSQAPKLLFHYYDKDFNNEADTPDNFQSRRPNTSFCFLDIRSPGLGDTAMYLCATSRDRLAGRKNIQYFGAGTRLSVL.

The gene calls are TRBV5-5 and TRBJ2-1, with 10 bases that match TRBD2. Germline V gene sequence: CDR1 SGHKS, CDR2 YYEKEE (reference sequence). The CDR3 is 16 residues long. V lost 0 bases and J lost 8; bases outside the gene matches: 8. The CDR3 protein is CASSLGGLAGGHEQFF. As DNA, the CDR3 is TGTGCCAGCAGCTTGGGAGGGTTAGCGGGGGGCCATGAGCAGTTCTTC. Full variable domain (remainder filled in from reference TRBV5-5 and TRBJ2-1): DAGVTQSPTHLIKTRGQQVTLRCSPISGHKSVSWYQQVLGQGPQFIFQYYEKEERGRGNFPDRFSARQFPNYSSELNVNALLLGDSALYLCASSLGGLAGGHEQFFGPGTRLTVL.

This chain joins TRBV6-5 and TRBJ2-1; the match to TRBD2 covers 7 bases. CDR1 is MNHEY, CDR2 SVGAGI, per germline. V shed 2 bases and J 5 bases; nucleotides not matched to a gene: 6. The CDR3 length is 15 residues. CDR3 residues: CASSYAASGNNEQFF. The DNA for the CDR3 is TGTGCCAGCAGTTACGCGGCTAGCGGAAACAATGAGCAGTTCTTC.

The chain couples TRBV20-1 to TRBJ2-7; tentative D call: TRBD1 (5 bases). The CDR3 is made up of 15 amino acids. Trimming took 0 bases from V and 0 from J, leaving 12 bases between them. From germline, CDR1 is DFQATT and CDR2 SNEGSKA (reference sequence). CDR3 residues: CSARDVVDISYEQYF. The CDR3 nucleotides read TGCAGTGCTAGAGATGTAGTGGACATCTCCTACGAGCAGTACTTC.

This clonotype was seen ten or more times. The gene calls are TRBV4-2 and TRBJ2-1; D is uncertain. The germline V gene encodes CDR1 LGHNA and CDR2 YNFKEQ. Trimming left V 2 bases short and J 3 bases short, with 8 bases between. The CDR3 runs 14 residues. CDR3 DNA: TGTGCCAGCAGCCAATTTGACGGCTACAATGAGCAGTTCTTC. This codes for CASSQFDGYNEQFF.

V gene TRBV7-6 combines with J gene TRBJ2-1, with D perhaps matching TRBD2 (6 bases). Per the germline V gene, CDR1 is SGHVS and CDR2 is FNYEAQ. This CDR3 comprises 18 residues. Trimming left V 2 bases short and J 1 base short, with 18 bases between. The CDR3 bases are TGTGCCAGCAGCTTACGGTTTTTCGGGAGTGGGTCCTACAATGAGCAGTTCTTC. Amino acid sequence: CASSLRFFGSGSYNEQFF.

This clonotype showed up just a few times. V gene TRBV6-5 combines with J gene TRBJ2-7, with D perhaps being TRBD1 or TRBD2 (5 bases each). This CDR3 contains 16 residues. The germline V and J ends were trimmed by 0 bases and 1 base, with 13 bases remaining between them. Germline V gene sequence: CDR1 MNHEY, CDR2 SVGAGI. CDR3 protein: CASSYSRDGGSYEQYF. The CDR3 nucleotides read TGTGCCAGCAGTTACTCGAGGGACGGAGGTTCCTACGAGCAGTACTTC.

This clonotype was detected a few times. V and J are TRBV20-1 and TRBJ1-2; the D is unclear. Germline-derived CDR1 and CDR2 are DFQATT and SNEGSKA (reference sequence). The CDR3 is 13 residues long. CDR3 amino acids: CSQHEGGDYGYTF. The CDR3 DNA is TGCAGCCAGCACGAAGGTGGTGACTATGGCTACACCTTC.

The chain carries TRBV2 and TRBJ2-5, with unresolved D. Germline V gene lookup returns CDR1 SNHLY and CDR2 FYNNEI. Between the trimmed V and J ends, which lost 8 bases and 2 bases, there was a span of 15 bases. CDR3 length: 14 residues. CDR3 sequence: CASSWATGQETQYF. The CDR3 nucleotides are TGTGCCAGCTCTTGGGCGACGGGTCAAGAGACCCAGTACTTC.

This clonotype was counted ten times or more. V is TRBV7-2 and J is TRBJ2-3, with 7 bases fitting TRBD2. The CDR3 contains 13 residues. Germline CDR1 reads SGHTA; CDR2 reads FQGNSA. After removal of 5 bases from V and 6 bases from J, the junction contained 5 bases not matched to a gene. CDR3 sequence: CASSIGEGDTQYF. CDR3 bases: TGTGCCAGCAGCATAGGGGAGGGGGATACGCAGTATTTT.

The gene calls are TRBV10-3 and TRBJ2-7; a weak D match, TRBD1 (5 bases). CDR3 length equals 13 residues. V lost 3 bases and J lost 6, with 12 bases in between. In germline, CDR1 is ENHRY, CDR2 SYGVKD. The CDR3 DNA is TGTGCCATCAGTGACATAGGGGCGGCCGAGCAGTACTTC. Its protein is CAISDIGAAEQYF.

This clonotype was detected only a few times. The chain joins TRBV6-7 to TRBJ2-1; 12 nucleotides match TRBD2. TRBV6-7 is an open reading frame, and its role is uncertain. With V trimmed by 2 bases and J by 0 bases, 11 bases remained unmatched. CDR3 length: 20 amino acids. The CDR3 loop is CASSYTRTTSGGPSYNEQFF. The DNA for the CDR3 is TGTGCCAGCAGTTACACGCGCACCACTAGCGGGGGGCCCTCCTACAATGAGCAGTTCTTC.

This clonotype was counted ten times or more. V gene TRBV20-1 combines with J gene TRBJ2-7, with D hard to call. Germline V gives CDR1 DFQATT, CDR2 SNEGSKA (reference sequence). Trimming stripped 6 bases from V and 2 bases from J, with 11 bases between. The CDR3 is 12 amino acids. The CDR3 loop reads CSAKLTTYEQYF. The CDR3 nucleotides are TGCAGTGCCAAGCTGACAACCTACGAGCAGTACTTC.

The rearrangement joins TRBV7-9 to TRBJ2-6; D is possibly TRBD1 (5 bases). The V gene's germline CDR1 is SEHNR and CDR2 FQNEAQ (reference sequence). The germline V and J ends were trimmed by 2 bases and 2 bases, with 13 bases remaining between them. The CDR3 totals 17 residues. CDR3 in amino acids: CASSLPDGRAGANVLTF. The CDR3 DNA is TGTGCCAGCAGCTTACCCGACGGCAGGGCTGGGGCCAACGTCCTGACTTTC.

In its sample, this clonotype was seen a few times. The CDR3 is CASSQDGLAGGGHTQYF. In DNA, the CDR3 is TGCGCCAGCAGCCAAGACGGACTAGCGGGAGGGGGCCATACGCAGTATTTT. This sequence joins TRBV4-3 and TRBJ2-3; TRBD2 matches at 15 bases. J lost 7 bases, V lost 0 bases, and 5 bases had no gene match. Looked up from germline, CDR1 is LGHNA and CDR2 is YSLEER. The CDR3 consists of 17 residues.

This clonotype has only a few counts. The V and J genes are TRBV27 and TRBJ2-3; D perhaps matches TRBD1 (5 bases). Germline CDR1 is MNHEY and CDR2 is SMNVEV (reference sequence). The ends were cut back, 3 bases at V and 2 bases at J, with 12 bases in the middle. The CDR3 has 15 residues. CDR3 DNA: TGTGCCAGCAGTTTCTGGCCAGGGTACACAGATACGCAGTATTTT. Translating gives CASSFWPGYTDTQYF.

This clonotype occurred a few times. This chain joins TRBV5-4 and TRBJ1-1, with D maybe TRBD1 (5 bases). Germline V gene lookup returns CDR1 SGHNT and CDR2 YYREEE (reference sequence). Trimming shortened V by 4 bases and J by 3 bases, and 13 bases separated the two germline ends. There are 14 residues in the CDR3. CDR3 protein: CASSTSGWDTEAFF. DNA of the CDR3: TGTGCCAGCAGCACCTCAGGGTGGGACACTGAAGCTTTCTTT. Looking up the rest from reference TRBV5-4 and TRBJ1-1 gives the full variable domain: ETGVTQSPTHLIKTRGQQVTLRCSSQSGHNTVSWYQQALGQGPQFIFQYYREEENGRGNFPPRFSGLQFPNYSSELNVNALELDDSALYLCASSTSGWDTEAFFGQGTRLTVV.

This clonotype has a count of ten or more. This sequence joins TRBV5-1 and TRBJ2-1; 13 bases fit TRBD2. Germline V gene lookup returns CDR1 SGHRS and CDR2 YFSETQ. This CDR3 has 17 amino acids. The J segment lost 9 bases and the V segment lost 0 bases, leaving 9 bases of the junction unmatched. CDR3 amino acids: CASSLDGLAGVWGEQFF. The CDR3 DNA follows: TGCGCCAGCAGCTTGGACGGACTAGCGGGAGTGTGGGGTGAGCAGTTCTTC. Drawing the rest from reference TRBV5-1 and TRBJ2-1, the complete variable domain is KAGVTQTPRYLIKTRGQQVTLSCSPISGHRSVSWYQQTPGQGLQFLFEYFSETQRNKGNFPGRFSGRQFSNSRSEMNVSTLELGDSALYLCASSLDGLAGVWGEQFFGPGTRLTVL.

This clonotype was seen a handful of times. The rearrangement uses TRBV7-9 and TRBJ1-6, with D unclear. Germline assignment: CDR1 SEHNR and CDR2 FQNEAQ (reference sequence). CDR3 size: 12 residues. V was clipped by 1 base and J by 10 bases, with 5 bases between them. The CDR3 DNA reads as TGTGCCAGCAGCTTAGAAGGCTCACCCCTCCACTTT. This codes for CASSLEGSPLHF.

This clonotype was detected a few times. This chain joins TRBV5-1 and TRBJ2-1; 7 nucleotides line up with TRBD1. Losses at the gene ends were 0 bases for V and 6 bases for J; bases not matched to a gene: 15. This CDR3 comprises 18 residues. CDR1 is SGHRS and CDR2 is YFSETQ in the germline V gene. The CDR3 nucleotides read TGCGCCAGCAGCTTGGTGGGGCGAGCCTCCCGACAGGGCAATGAGCAGTTCTTC. Translating it yields CASSLVGRASRQGNEQFF.

This clonotype was counted between two and nine times. CDR3 loop: CSASFGGYSYNEQFF. The CDR3, as DNA: TGCAGTGCTAGTTTCGGGGGTTACTCCTACAATGAGCAGTTCTTC. V is TRBV20-1 and J is TRBJ2-1; the D gene is possibly TRBD2 (6 bases). This CDR3 comprises 15 residues. The germline V and J ends were trimmed by 3 bases and 0 bases, with 12 bases remaining between them. Germline-derived CDR1 and CDR2 are DFQATT and SNEGSKA (reference sequence).